The 4 T cell receptor beta chains below come from one sample, sequenced in a study of T cells after yellow fever vaccination. TCRdb re-called the 5' RACE reads through MiXCR, storing one row per CDR3 protein. The sample contains roughly 520,000 distinct CDR3 sequences, 21% of which appear only once. The sequences come from PBMCs, collected roughly 20 days after the first yellow fever vaccination. The receptors derive from a man between 18 and 35 years old who received the YFV17D yellow fever vaccine.

This clonotype was recorded a few times. The V call is TRBV5-1, the J call TRBJ2-5; 9 bases are shared with TRBD2. Germline lookup yields CDR1 SGHRS and CDR2 YFSETQ. V gave up 4 bases and J gave up 5 bases; unmatched junction bases: 6. The CDR3 has 14 residues. The CDR3 loop reads CASSAGGTPETQYF. The CDR3 region has the DNA TGCGCCAGCAGCGCGGGAGGGACTCCGGAGACCCAGTACTTC.

The rearrangement joins TRBV10-3 to TRBJ2-7; D is uncertain. CDR3 length: 12 amino acids. Trimming removed 6 bases at V and 3 bases at J, with 9 bases between. The germline gives CDR1 ENHRY, CDR2 SYGVKD. This chain's CDR3 is CAISRVGYEQYF. CDR3 bases: TGTGCCATCAGCCGGGTTGGCTACGAGCAGTACTTC.

The chain is built from TRBV13 and TRBJ2-7; tentatively, D is TRBD1 (6 bases). V was shortened by 7 bases and J by 2 bases, with 15 bases between the two germline ends. This CDR3 contains 14 residues. Germline V gene sequence: CDR1 PRHDT, CDR2 FYEKMQ (reference sequence). The CDR3 nucleotides are TGTGCCAGCACCCAGGGGAAGAATCCCTACGAGCAGTACGTC. Translating gives CASTQGKNPYEQYV.

This clonotype came up many times. The chain joins TRBV9 to TRBJ2-5; possibly TRBD1 for D (6 bases). Trimming removed 2 bases from V and 2 bases from J, with 7 bases in between. Germline values: CDR1 SGDLS, CDR2 YYNGEE. The CDR3 is 13 amino acids. This chain's CDR3 is CASSVGQQETQYF. The CDR3 DNA sequence: TGTGCCAGCAGCGTCGGACAGCAAGAGACCCAGTACTTC.